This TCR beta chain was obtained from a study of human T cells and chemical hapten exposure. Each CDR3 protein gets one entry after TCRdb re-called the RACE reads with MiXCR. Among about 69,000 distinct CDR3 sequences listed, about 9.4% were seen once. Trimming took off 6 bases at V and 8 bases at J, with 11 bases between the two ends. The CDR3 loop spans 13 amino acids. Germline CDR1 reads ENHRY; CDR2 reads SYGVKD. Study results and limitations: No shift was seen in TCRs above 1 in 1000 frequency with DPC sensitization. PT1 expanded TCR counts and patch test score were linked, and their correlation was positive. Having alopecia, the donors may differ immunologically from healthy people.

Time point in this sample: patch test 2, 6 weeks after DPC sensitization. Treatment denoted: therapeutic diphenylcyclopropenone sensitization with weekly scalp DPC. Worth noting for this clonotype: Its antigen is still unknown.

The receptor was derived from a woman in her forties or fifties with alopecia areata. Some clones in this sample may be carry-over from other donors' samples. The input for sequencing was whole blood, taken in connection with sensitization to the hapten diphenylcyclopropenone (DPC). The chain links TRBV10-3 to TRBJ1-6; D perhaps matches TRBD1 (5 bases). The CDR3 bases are TGTGCCATCAGAAGGGACGGGGATTCACCCCTCCACTTT. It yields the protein CAIRRDGDSPLHF.